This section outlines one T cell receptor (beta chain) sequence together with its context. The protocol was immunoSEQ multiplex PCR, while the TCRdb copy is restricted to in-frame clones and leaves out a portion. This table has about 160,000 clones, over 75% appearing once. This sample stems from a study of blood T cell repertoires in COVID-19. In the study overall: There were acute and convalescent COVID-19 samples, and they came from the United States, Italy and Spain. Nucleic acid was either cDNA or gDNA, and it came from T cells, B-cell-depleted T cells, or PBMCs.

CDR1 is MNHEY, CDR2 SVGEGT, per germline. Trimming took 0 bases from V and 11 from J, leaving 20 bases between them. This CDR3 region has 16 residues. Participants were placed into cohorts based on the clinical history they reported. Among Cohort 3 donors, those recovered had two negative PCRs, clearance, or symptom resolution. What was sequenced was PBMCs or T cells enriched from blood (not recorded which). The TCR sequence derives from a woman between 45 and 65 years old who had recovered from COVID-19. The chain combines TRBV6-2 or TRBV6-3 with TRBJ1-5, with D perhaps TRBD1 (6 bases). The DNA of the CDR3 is TGTGCCAGCAGTTACTCTAGGCAGGGGAAAAATCAAGCCCAGCATTTT. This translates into CASSYSRQGKNQAQHF.